Listed below are T cell receptor beta chains from one sample, sequenced in a study of human T cells and chemical hapten exposure. TCRdb reprocessed the RACE reads via MiXCR and lists one record per CDR3 protein. The table lists tens of thousands of distinct CDR3 sequences, 9.9% of them singletons. The sample was whole blood, taken in connection with sensitization to the hapten diphenylcyclopropenone (DPC). These TCRs come from a woman between 40 and 55 years old with alopecia areata. Some clones in this sample may be carry-over from other donors' samples. The CDR3 runs from the conserved cysteine through the conserved F or W. A D gene is named only where the DNA matches it firmly. Clone sizes are given selectively: once, few, many, or a class where the clone is expanded.

CDR3nt: TGTGCCAGCAGTGACAGGTCTGGGGCCAACGTCCTGACTTTC
CDR3aa: CASSDRSGANVLTF
len: 14
d_gene: .
abundance: few
j_gene: TRBJ2-6
v_gene: TRBV6-5

CDR3nt: TGCGCCAGCAGCCAAGAGCCGGGCAGCGAGCAGTACTTC
CDR3aa: CASSQEPGSEQYF
len: 13
d_gene: .
abundance: many
j_gene: TRBJ2-7
v_gene: TRBV4-3

CDR3nt: TGTGCCAGCAGTATAGGAAGCGGGGGGTACCAAGAGACCCAGTACTTC
CDR3aa: CASSIGSGGYQETQYF
len: 16
d_gene: TRBD2
abundance: .
j_gene: TRBJ2-5
v_gene: TRBV5-6

CDR3nt: TGTGCCAGCAGCTTACGGGGGGAGCAGTACTTC
CDR3aa: CASSLRGEQYF
len: 11
d_gene: .
abundance: .
j_gene: TRBJ2-7
v_gene: TRBV7-9

CDR3nt: TGCGCCAGCAGCTTACAACTTCCCCGGGACACTGAAGCTTTCTTT
CDR3aa: CASSLQLPRDTEAFF
len: 15
d_gene: .
abundance: few
j_gene: TRBJ1-1
v_gene: TRBV5-1

CDR3nt: TGTGCCAGTAGTAGACACGTAAAGAACACTGAAGCTTTCTTT
CDR3aa: CASSRHVKNTEAFF
len: 14
d_gene: .
abundance: many
j_gene: TRBJ1-1
v_gene: TRBV19

CDR3nt: TGCGCCAGCAGCTTAGGTAGGGGGCGAGACACCGGGGAGCTGTTTTTT
CDR3aa: CASSLGRGRDTGELFF
len: 16
d_gene: TRBD1
abundance: many
j_gene: TRBJ2-2
v_gene: TRBV5-1

CDR3nt: TGTGCCAGCTCGACAGGAGAACAGCCCCAGCATTTT
CDR3aa: CASSTGEQPQHF
len: 12
d_gene: .
abundance: few
j_gene: TRBJ1-5
v_gene: TRBV18

CDR3nt: TGCAGTGCTAGCGCCTCAGGGATGGCTAATGAAAAACTGTTTTTT
CDR3aa: CSASASGMANEKLFF
len: 15
d_gene: .
abundance: .
j_gene: TRBJ1-4
v_gene: TRBV20-1

CDR3nt: TGTGCCAGCAGTTTAGCGCTAAACGGGGGGACACAAGATTCACCCCTCCACTTT
CDR3aa: CASSLALNGGTQDSPLHF
len: 18
d_gene: .
abundance: few
j_gene: TRBJ1-6
v_gene: TRBV12-3/TRBV12-4

CDR3nt: TGTGCCAGCAGCTTGGGCTACACTGAAGCTTTCTTT
CDR3aa: CASSLGYTEAFF
len: 12
d_gene: .
abundance: .
j_gene: TRBJ1-1
v_gene: TRBV5-4

CDR3nt: TGTGCCAGCAGTTATCAGGCCCACGAGCAGTACTTC
CDR3aa: CASSYQAHEQYF
len: 12
d_gene: .
abundance: few
j_gene: TRBJ2-7
v_gene: TRBV6-6

CDR3nt: TGTGCCAGCAGGACCTTTGGCGGGGAGCTGTTTTTT
CDR3aa: CASRTFGGELFF
len: 12
d_gene: .
abundance: few
j_gene: TRBJ2-2
v_gene: TRBV28

CDR3nt: TGCGCCAGCAGGTCCGGGACTAGCGGCACCGGGGAGCTGTTTTTT
CDR3aa: CASRSGTSGTGELFF
len: 15
d_gene: TRBD2
abundance: .
j_gene: TRBJ2-2
v_gene: TRBV5-1

CDR3nt: TGTGCCAGCAGTTTATCGACAGGGTATGGCTACACCTTC
CDR3aa: CASSLSTGYGYTF
len: 13
d_gene: TRBD1
abundance: few
j_gene: TRBJ1-2
v_gene: TRBV12-3/TRBV12-4

CDR3nt: TGTGCCAGCAGCCAAGGGCTAGCGGGGCCTCAGCAGTTCTTC
CDR3aa: CASSQGLAGPQQFF
len: 14
d_gene: TRBD2
abundance: .
j_gene: TRBJ2-1
v_gene: TRBV3-1

CDR3nt: TGTGCCAGCAGTGTAGGGCGTCGGAACTATGGCTACACCTTC
CDR3aa: CASSVGRRNYGYTF
len: 14
d_gene: .
abundance: few
j_gene: TRBJ1-2
v_gene: TRBV2

CDR3nt: TGCAGTGCTAGAGACGGGGGGTGGCAAGAGACCCAGTACTTC
CDR3aa: CSARDGGWQETQYF
len: 14
d_gene: TRBD2
abundance: many
j_gene: TRBJ2-5
v_gene: TRBV20-1

CDR3nt: TGTGCCAGCAGTCAGAGACTAGCGGGGGGACCGGATACGCAGTATTTT
CDR3aa: CASSQRLAGGPDTQYF
len: 16
d_gene: TRBD2
abundance: many
j_gene: TRBJ2-3
v_gene: TRBV6-5

CDR3nt: TGTGCCAGCAGCGTCGGGACAGAGCAGTTCTTC
CDR3aa: CASSVGTEQFF
len: 11
d_gene: .
abundance: few
j_gene: TRBJ2-1
v_gene: TRBV7-8

CDR3nt: TGCGCCAGCAGCCGCGGAAGGAGCTCTGGGGCCAACGTCCTGACTTTC
CDR3aa: CASSRGRSSGANVLTF
len: 16
d_gene: .
abundance: .
j_gene: TRBJ2-6
v_gene: TRBV4-1

CDR3nt: TGTGCCAGCAGTGAGCGGGTATCTGCCTATGGCTACACCTTC
CDR3aa: CASSERVSAYGYTF
len: 14
d_gene: .
abundance: few
j_gene: TRBJ1-2
v_gene: TRBV2

CDR3nt: TGTGCCAGCAGCTCGCCTAGGGGAGGGGCCAACGTCCTGACTTTC
CDR3aa: CASSSPRGGANVLTF
len: 15
d_gene: .
abundance: few
j_gene: TRBJ2-6
v_gene: TRBV7-6